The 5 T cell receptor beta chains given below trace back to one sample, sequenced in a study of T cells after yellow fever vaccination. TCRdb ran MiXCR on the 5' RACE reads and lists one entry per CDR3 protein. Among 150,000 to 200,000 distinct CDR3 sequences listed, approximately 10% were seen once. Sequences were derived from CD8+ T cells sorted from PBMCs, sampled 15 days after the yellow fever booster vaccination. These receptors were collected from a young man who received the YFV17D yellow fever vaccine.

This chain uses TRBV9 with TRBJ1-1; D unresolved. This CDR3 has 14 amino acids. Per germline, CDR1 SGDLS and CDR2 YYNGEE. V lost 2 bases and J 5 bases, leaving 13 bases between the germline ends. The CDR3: CASSVDWGGTEAFF. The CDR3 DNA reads TGTGCCAGCAGCGTTGATTGGGGAGGGACTGAAGCTTTCTTT. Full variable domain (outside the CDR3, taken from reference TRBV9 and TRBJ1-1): DSGVTQTPKHLITATGQRVTLRCSPRSGDLSVYWYQQSLDQGLQFLIQYYNGEERAKGNILERFSAQQFPDLHSELNLSSLELGDSALYFCASSVDWGGTEAFFGQGTRLTVV.

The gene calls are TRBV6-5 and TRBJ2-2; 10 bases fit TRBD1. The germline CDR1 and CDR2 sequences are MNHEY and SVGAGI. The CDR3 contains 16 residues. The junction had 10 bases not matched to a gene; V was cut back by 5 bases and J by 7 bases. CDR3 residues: CASSIDRDRGIGELFF. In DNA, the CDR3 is TGTGCCAGCAGTATCGACCGGGACAGGGGTATCGGGGAGCTGTTTTTT.

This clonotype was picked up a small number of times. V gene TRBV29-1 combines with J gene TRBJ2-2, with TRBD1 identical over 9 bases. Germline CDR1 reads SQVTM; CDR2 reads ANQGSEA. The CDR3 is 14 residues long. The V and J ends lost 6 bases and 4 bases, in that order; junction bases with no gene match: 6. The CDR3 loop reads CSVSRDRATGELFF. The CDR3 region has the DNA TGCAGCGTCAGCCGGGACAGGGCCACCGGGGAGCTGTTTTTT.

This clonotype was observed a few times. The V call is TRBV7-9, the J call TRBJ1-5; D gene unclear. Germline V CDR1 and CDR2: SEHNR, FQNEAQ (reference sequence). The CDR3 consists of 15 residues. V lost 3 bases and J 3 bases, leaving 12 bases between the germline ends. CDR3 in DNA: TGTGCCAGCAGCTTTAGCGGAGGAACCAATCAGCCCCAGCATTTT. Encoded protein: CASSFSGGTNQPQHF.

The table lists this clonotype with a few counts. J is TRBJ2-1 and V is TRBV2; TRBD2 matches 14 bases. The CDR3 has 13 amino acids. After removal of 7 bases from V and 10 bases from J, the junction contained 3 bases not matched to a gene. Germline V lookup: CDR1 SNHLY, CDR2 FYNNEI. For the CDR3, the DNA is TGTGCCAGCACGGGACTAGCGGGGGAGGAGCAGTTCTTC. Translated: CASTGLAGEEQFF. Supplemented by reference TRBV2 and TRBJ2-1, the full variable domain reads EPEVTQTPSHQVTQMGQEVILRCVPISNHLYFYWYRQILGQKVEFLVSFYNNEISEKSEIFDDQFSVERPDGSNFTLKIRSTKLEDSAMYFCASTGLAGEEQFFGPGTRLTVL.